The source of this TCR beta chain is a study of Graves' ophthalmopathy and Graves' hyperthyroidism. Study-wide results and limits: Blood shared most expanded thyroid clonotypes above 0.001 frequency.

Exclusion covered patients with other autoimmune diseases or uncontrolled infections (as well as pregnancy or lactation). Someone took the PBMCs out of roughly 10 ml of fresh peripheral blood. This clonotype was observed at least ten times. Its specificity is unknown. RNA transcripts were the template, and TCR beta CDR3 regions were amplified from them. The workflow started with a first-round RT-PCR run with HTBI primers and then moved on to a second-round multiplex PCR. From the multiplex PCR reads, TCRdb called clonotypes with MiXCR, one entry per CDR3 protein. The data contain hundreds of thousands of distinct CDR3 sequences, under 25% of them singletons. J was trimmed by 1 base and V by 3 bases; bases with no gene match: 12. The CDR3 runs 17 residues. Looked up from germline, CDR1 is SGDLS and CDR2 is YYNGEE.

The sequencing sample was made of peripheral blood. The V gene is TRBV9, the J gene TRBJ1-2; 7 bases fit TRBD1. This clonotype was obtained from a woman between 18 and 29 years old with stable Graves' hyperthyroidism. The CDR3 here is CASSARGAPSINYGYTF. The CDR3 nucleotides read TGTGCCAGCAGCGCCAGGGGGGCGCCGTCAATTAACTATGGCTACACCTTC.